The rows below give T cell receptor beta chains drawn from one sample of a study of CD8 T cells in Susac syndrome. One entry per CDR3 protein, called by TCRdb with MiXCR from the immunoSEQ multiplex PCR reads. Of 120,000 or so distinct CDR3 sequences in the sample, 96% were seen once. What was sequenced was CD4+ T cells from PBMCs. These receptor sequences come from a human donor with Susac syndrome. CDR3s include the opening cysteine and the closing phenylalanine or tryptophan. D genes are given only for firm matches.

>TRBJ2-7|TRBD2|TRBV6-6
CASSYSASGIYEQYF
TGTGCCAGCAGTTACTCGGCTAGCGGGATCTACGAGCAGTACTTC
>TRBJ2-1|-|TRBV5-1
CASSLGLSQGYNEQFF
TGCGCCAGCAGCTTAGGGCTATCTCAAGGCTACAATGAGCAGTTCTTC
>TRBJ1-2|-|TRBV20-1
CSASVRQGHNYGYTF
TGCAGTGCTAGCGTACGCCAGGGCCACAACTATGGCTACACCTTC
>TRBJ2-1|-|TRBV30
CAWSRGGGGNEQFF
TGTGCCTGGAGTCGGGGCGGTGGCGGCAATGAGCAGTTCTTC
>TRBJ2-1|-|TRBV10-3
CAISESPASDNEQFF
TGTGCCATCAGTGAGTCTCCGGCTAGCGATAATGAGCAGTTCTTC
>TRBJ2-3|-|TRBV5-6
CASSLMAVTDTQYF
TGTGCCAGCAGCTTGATGGCGGTCACAGATACGCAGTATTTT
>TRBJ1-2|-|TRBV4-1
CASSQADRTVYGYTF
TGCGCCAGCAGCCAAGCCGACAGAACGGTCTATGGCTACACCTTC
>TRBJ2-7|TRBD2|TRBV29-1
CSVEGAELAGLYEQYF
TGCAGCGTTGAAGGGGCGGAACTAGCGGGGCTCTACGAGCAGTACTTC
>TRBJ2-2|TRBD1|TRBV12-3/TRBV12-4
CASNSRTGSGELFF
TGTGCCAGCAATTCTAGGACAGGGAGCGGGGAGCTGTTTTTT
>TRBJ2-7|-|TRBV3-1
CASSRGGTYEQYF
TGTGCCAGCAGCCGAGGGGGAACCTACGAGCAGTACTTC